This T cell receptor (beta chain) was identified during a study of blood T cell repertoires in COVID-19. Study summary: PBMCs, B-cell-depleted T cells, or T cells were the source of the cDNA or gDNA that made up the material.

V lost 0 bases and J lost 3, with 7 bases in between. The CDR3 is made up of 14 amino acids. CDR1 and CDR2 (germline): SGHRS, YFSETQ. Per the authors' pipeline: Estimation of nucleated cell counts relied on the amplification of reference gene primers. Assay: immunoSEQ multiplex PCR; the TCRdb copy retains only in-frame clones and omits some. Clone size and V and J calls were adopted from that table, with D and trimming inferred from the DNA. The table includes about 99,000 clones, roughly 84% detected once. The sequence derives from a human donor in a cohort sampled during active or convalescent COVID-19. The chain carries TRBV5-1 and TRBJ1-3; D is undetermined. The sample consisted of peripheral blood. The chain's CDR3 is CASSLDSRGNTIYF. As DNA, the CDR3 is TGCGCCAGCAGCTTGGACAGTCGTGGAAACACCATATATTTT.